This T cell receptor (beta chain) was obtained from a study of blood T cells in healthy people across ages. CDR3 size: 12 residues. V lost 1 base, J lost 7 bases, and 7 bases lay in between. Looked up from germline, CDR1 is MNHEY and CDR2 is SVGAGI. The use of a sample-barcoded 5' primer and a J-beta primer mix characterized a second PCR of roughly 7 to 11 cycles. TCRdb analysed the 5' RACE reads with MiXCR anew, one entry per CDR3 protein. Among about 1.4 million distinct CDR3 sequences listed, approximately 63% were seen once. A few counts support this clonotype. As yet, its antigen is unknown. Overall study results and limits: The study could not conclusively compare naive and antigen-experienced cells, given its unsorted PBMCs.

The chain combines TRBV6-5 with TRBJ1-2, with D possibly matching TRBD1 (6 bases). The TCR comes from a man between 18 and 29 years old in good health. The sequenced sample consisted of blood. The CDR3 protein is CASSYWGAGYTF. For the CDR3, the DNA is TGTGCCAGCAGTTACTGGGGGGCTGGCTACACCTTC.